The subject of this entry is one T cell receptor beta chain. No antigen is known for it. The sample is drawn from a study of blood T cells in healthy people across ages. Turning to the study itself: Through template switching, about one barcoded beta molecule was captured per two T cells, as measured in model experiments. Findings and caveats of the study: Unsorted PBMCs prevented conclusive naive versus antigen-experienced comparison. Possibly, changes in expanded clonotypes were confounded because donor CMV status was unknown.

The use of a sample-barcoded 5' primer and a J-beta primer mix characterized a second PCR of roughly 6 to 11 cycles. TCRdb redid the calling of the 5' RACE reads with MiXCR, one entry per CDR3 protein. The sample records some 1 million distinct CDR3 sequences, 45% being singletons. The draw of peripheral blood yielded roughly 10 milliliters from each donor. The TCR sequence derives from a woman aged 55-69 years in good health. Sequencing was carried out using blood.

The CDR3 nucleotides are TGTGCCAGCAGCGTATGGACAGGAGACAATGAGCAGTTCTTC. Amino acids: CASSVWTGDNEQFF. The gene calls are TRBV9 and TRBJ2-1, with 7 bases that match TRBD1. This CDR3 has 14 amino acids. Looked up from germline, CDR1 is SGDLS and CDR2 is YYNGEE. The V and J ends lost 1 base and 5 bases, in that order; junction bases with no gene match: 3.